Following are 11 T cell receptor beta chains from one sample sequenced in a study of blood T cell repertoires in COVID-19. Sequencing used immunoSEQ multiplex PCR; TCRdb keeps in-frame clones, though not all of them. The sample has 250,000 or so clones, roughly 83% seen once; the top ten hold 2% to 2.5%. What was sequenced was PBMCs or T cells enriched from blood (not recorded which). These receptors originate from a woman aged 45-65 years who had recovered from COVID-19.

V is TRBV3-1 (or the pseudogene TRBV3-2) and J is TRBJ2-7, with D perhaps matching TRBD1 (6 bases). CDR1 LGHDT and CDR2 YNNKEL come from the germline V gene (reference sequence). CDR3 length equals 14 residues. V lost 2 bases and J lost 2, with 10 bases in between. The CDR3 is CASSQWTVTYEQYF. CDR3 nucleotide sequence: TGTGCCAGCAGCCAATGGACAGTCACCTACGAGCAGTACTTC.

This chain joins TRBV24-1 and TRBJ2-5; the D is unclear. Trimming shortened V by 3 bases and J by 2 bases, and 15 bases separated the two germline ends. The V gene's germline CDR1 is KGHDR and CDR2 SFDVKD. The CDR3 length is 16 residues. The CDR3 region is CATSDNGLTSQETQYF. In DNA form, the CDR3 reads TGTGCCACCAGTGATAATGGGCTAACGAGTCAAGAGACCCAGTACTTC.

This clone came up once. V usage is TRBV14 and J usage is TRBJ1-2; a weak D match, TRBD1 (6 bases). V was trimmed by 0 bases and J by 3 bases, leaving 14 bases between them. The germline V gene has CDR1 SGHDN and CDR2 FVKESK. This CDR3 is built from 16 residues. The CDR3 sequence: CASSQERQGPYYGYTF. CDR3 DNA: TGTGCCAGCAGCCAAGAACGGCAGGGGCCTTACTATGGCTACACCTTC.

The chain is built from TRBV24-1 and TRBJ2-3; D perhaps matches TRBD1 (5 bases). With 7 bases removed from V and 0 bases from J, the gap between germline ends came to 10 bases. The CDR3 length is 14 residues. Germline V lookup: CDR1 KGHDR, CDR2 SFDVKD. The CDR3 sequence: CATSEQDSTDTQYF. The CDR3 DNA sequence: TGTGCCACCAGCGAACAGGACAGCACAGATACGCAGTATTTT.

The chain joins TRBV3-1 (or the pseudogene TRBV3-2) to TRBJ1-2; D possibly corresponds to TRBD1 (6 bases). Trimming took 4 bases from V and 4 from J, leaving 10 bases between them. The CDR3 is made up of 13 amino acids. Germline V gives CDR1 LGHDT, CDR2 YNNKEL (reference sequence). CDR3 protein: CASSPAGAYGYTF. The CDR3 DNA follows: TGTGCCAGCAGCCCAGCAGGGGCCTATGGCTACACCTTC.

The rearrangement joins TRBV29-1 to TRBJ1-6; the D is unclear. Germline loops: CDR1 SQVTM, CDR2 ANQGSEA. CDR3 length equals 11 residues. Trimming cost V 4 bases and J 14 bases, with 12 bases left between them. The chain's CDR3 is CSVVSGTTLHF. The CDR3 DNA is TGCAGCGTTGTATCGGGAACCACCCTCCACTTT. Filled out from reference TRBV29-1 and TRBJ1-6, the complete variable domain reads SAVISQKPSRDICQRGTSLTIQCQVDSQVTMMFWYRQQPGQSLTLIATANQGSEATYESGFVIDKFPISRPNLTFSTLTVSNMSPEDSSIYLCSVVSGTTLHFGNGTRLTVT.

The rearrangement uses TRBV19 and TRBJ2-2; 7 bases map to TRBD2. The ends lost 4 bases at V and 2 bases at J; junction bases unmatched: 10. Per the germline V gene, CDR1 is LNHDA and CDR2 is SQIVND (reference sequence). The CDR3 length is 17 residues. The CDR3 DNA is TGTGCCAGTAGTACGCCGCCCGGGACTATAAACACCGGGGAGCTGTTTTTT. Translating it yields CASSTPPGTINTGELFF.

The chain couples TRBV18 to TRBJ1-4, with 7 bases matching TRBD1. The V segment lost 3 bases and the J segment 7 bases; nucleotides outside the gene matches: 8. This CDR3 is 15 amino acids long. CDR1 is KGHSH and CDR2 is LQKENI in the germline V gene. The CDR3 region is CASSPTTGSSEKLFF. In DNA form, the CDR3 reads TGTGCCAGCTCACCGACGACAGGGTCGAGTGAAAAACTGTTTTTT.

V usage is TRBV7-9 and J usage is TRBJ2-3; 9 bases map to TRBD1. The CDR3 runs to 15 residues. Germline CDR1 and CDR2: SEHNR and FQNEAQ (reference sequence). Trimming removed 4 bases from V and 6 bases from J; junction bases left unmatched: 8. The CDR3 region is CASSWGDREVDTQYF. The CDR3 DNA is TGTGCCAGCAGCTGGGGGGACAGGGAAGTGGATACGCAGTATTTT.

The chain is built from TRBV19 and TRBJ1-5; the D is unclear. This CDR3 region has 15 residues. Germline V CDR1 and CDR2: LNHDA, SQIVND (reference sequence). The V gene lost 1 base and the J gene lost 0 bases, with 7 bases spanning the gap. The CDR3 loop reads CASSIVHNSNQPQHF. CDR3 DNA sequence: TGTGCCAGTAGTATAGTGCACAATAGCAATCAGCCCCAGCATTTT.

This rearrangement joins TRBV9 to TRBJ2-1, with D possibly TRBD1 on 6 matching bases. The germline V and J ends were trimmed by 1 base and 4 bases, with 6 bases remaining between them. The CDR3 runs 13 residues. Germline CDR1 is SGDLS and CDR2 is YYNGEE. For the CDR3, the DNA is TGTGCCAGCAGCGTACAGGGGTACAATGAGCAGTTCTTC. The encoded protein is CASSVQGYNEQFF.